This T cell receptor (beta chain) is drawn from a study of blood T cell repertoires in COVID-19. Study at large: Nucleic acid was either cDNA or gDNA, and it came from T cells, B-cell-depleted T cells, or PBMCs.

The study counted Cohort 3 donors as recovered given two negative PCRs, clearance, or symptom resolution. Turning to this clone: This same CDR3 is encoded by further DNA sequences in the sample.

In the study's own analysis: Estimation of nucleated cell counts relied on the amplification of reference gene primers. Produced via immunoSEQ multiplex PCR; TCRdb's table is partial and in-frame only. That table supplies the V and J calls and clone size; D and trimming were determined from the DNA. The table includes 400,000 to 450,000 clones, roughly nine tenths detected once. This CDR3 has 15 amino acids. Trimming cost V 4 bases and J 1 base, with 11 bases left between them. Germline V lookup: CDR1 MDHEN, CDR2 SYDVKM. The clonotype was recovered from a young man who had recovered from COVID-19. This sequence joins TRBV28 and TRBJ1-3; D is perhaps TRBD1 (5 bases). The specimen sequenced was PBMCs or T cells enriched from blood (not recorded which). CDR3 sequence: CASSSPGGSGNTIYF. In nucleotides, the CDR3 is TGTGCCAGCAGTTCCCCGGGGGGATCTGGAAACACCATATATTTT.